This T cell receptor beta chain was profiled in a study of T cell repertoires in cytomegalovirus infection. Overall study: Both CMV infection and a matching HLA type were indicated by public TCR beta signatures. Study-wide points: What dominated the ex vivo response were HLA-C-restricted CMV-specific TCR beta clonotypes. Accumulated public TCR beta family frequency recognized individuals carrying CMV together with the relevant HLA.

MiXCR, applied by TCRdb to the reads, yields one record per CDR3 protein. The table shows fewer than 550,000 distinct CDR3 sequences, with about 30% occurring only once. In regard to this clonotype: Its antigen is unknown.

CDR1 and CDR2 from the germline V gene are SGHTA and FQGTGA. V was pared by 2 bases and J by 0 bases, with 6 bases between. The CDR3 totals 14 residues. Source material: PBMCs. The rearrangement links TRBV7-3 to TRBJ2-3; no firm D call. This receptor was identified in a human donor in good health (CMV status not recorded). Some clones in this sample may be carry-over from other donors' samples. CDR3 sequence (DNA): TGTGCCAGCAGCTTACCGGACAGCACAGATACGCAGTATTTT. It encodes CASSLPDSTDTQYF. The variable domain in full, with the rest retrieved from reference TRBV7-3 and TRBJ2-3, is GAGVSQTPSNKVTEKGKYVELRCDPISGHTALYWYRQSLGQGPEFLIYFQGTGAADDSGLPNDRFFAVRPEGSVSTLKIQRTERGDSAVYLCASSLPDSTDTQYFGPGTRLTVL.